One and the same sample provided the 31 T cell receptor beta chains below, sequenced in a study of cytomegalovirus exposure and HLA in healthy donors. The study ran its PCR with 60 Vbeta and 13 Jbeta primers. TCRdb's copy holds only in-frame clones and misses some; the assay was immunoSEQ multiplex PCR. The sample records approximately 85,000 clones, about four fifths being singletons. Input material: PBMCs. The receptors stem from a man in his forties or fifties in good health and CMV-seropositive.

This CDR3 is CARTRQREYMDIQYF. The CDR3 nucleotides are TGTGCCAGAACAAGACAGCGGGAGTATATGGACATTCAGTACTTC. The chain employs TRBV6-5 and TRBJ2-4; 8 bases fit TRBD2. CDR3 length equals 15 residues. From germline, CDR1 is MNHEY and CDR2 SVGAGI. Trimming removed 9 bases from V and 8 bases from J; junction bases left unmatched: 15.

The chain carries TRBV6-1 and TRBJ2-2; the match to TRBD2 covers 7 bases. In germline, CDR1 is MNHNS, CDR2 SASEGT. This CDR3 contains 18 residues. Germline trimming cut 4 bases from V and 1 base from J; bases unmatched to any gene: 12. CDR3 region: CASSGGGSRPVNTGELFF. DNA of the CDR3: TGTGCCAGCAGTGGGGGGGGGAGCCGACCCGTGAACACCGGGGAGCTGTTTTTT.

CDR3 coding DNA: TGTGCCAGCAGTGTATTAGGCCAACGGGGCACTGAAGCTTTCTTT. Translating gives CASSVLGQRGTEAFF. The chain employs TRBV2 and TRBJ1-1; D uncertain. CDR3 size: 15 residues. Germline lookup yields CDR1 SNHLY and CDR2 FYNNEI. V lost 4 bases and J lost 4, with 16 bases in between. The full variable domain, its missing parts supplied by reference TRBV2 and TRBJ1-1, is EPEVTQTPSHQVTQMGQEVILRCVPISNHLYFYWYRQILGQKVEFLVSFYNNEISEKSEIFDDQFSVERPDGSNFTLKIRSTKLEDSAMYFCASSVLGQRGTEAFFGQGTRLTVV.

The gene calls are TRBV7-9 and TRBJ2-1, with no clear D. Germline CDR1 SEHNR, CDR2 FQNEAQ (reference sequence). The germline V and J ends were trimmed by 5 bases and 7 bases, with 9 bases remaining between them. The CDR3 has 12 amino acids. As DNA, the CDR3 is TGTGCCAGCAGCGATACAGCTAATGAGCAGTTCTTC. Its protein is CASSDTANEQFF.

The V gene is TRBV5-1, the J gene TRBJ2-1; TRBD1 is a possible D gene (6 bases). Trimming left V 1 base short and J 6 bases short, with 11 bases between. The germline V gene encodes CDR1 SGHRS and CDR2 YFSETQ. This CDR3 is 14 amino acids long. The CDR3 nucleotides are TGCGCCAGCAGCTTGTCTTACAGGGCCAATGAGCAGTTCTTC. It specifies CASSLSYRANEQFF.

The chain combines TRBV14 with TRBJ1-6, with D possibly being TRBD1 (5 bases). The germline gives CDR1 SGHDN, CDR2 FVKESK. V lost 4 bases and J 4 bases, leaving 11 bases between the germline ends. This CDR3 has 15 residues. CDR3 protein: CASSRGGAYNSPLHF. The CDR3 coding sequence is TGTGCCAGCAGCCGCGGTGGGGCGTATAATTCACCCCTCCACTTT. Full variable domain (rest looked up from reference TRBV14 and TRBJ1-6): EAGVTQFPSHSVIEKGQTVTLRCDPISGHDNLYWYRRVMGKEIKFLLHFVKESKQDESGMPNNRFLAERTGGTYSTLKVQPAELEDSGVYFCASSRGGAYNSPLHFGNGTRLTVT.

The chain couples TRBV30 to TRBJ1-5; D is possibly TRBD1 (6 bases). Germline V gives CDR1 GTSNPN, CDR2 SVGIG (reference sequence). V lost 7 bases and J lost 3, with 13 bases in between. The CDR3 extends over 13 amino acids. The CDR3 DNA follows: TGTGCCTCTAACGAGGGACACAATCAGCCCCAGCATTTT. This translates into CASNEGHNQPQHF. Looking up the rest from reference TRBV30 and TRBJ1-5 gives the full variable domain: SQTIHQWPATLVQPVGSPLSLECTVEGTSNPNLYWYRQAAGRGLQLLFYSVGIGQISSEVPQNLSASRPQDRQFILSSKKLLLSDSGFYLCASNEGHNQPQHFGDGTRLSIL.

The CDR3 nucleotides read TGTGCCTGGAGTGTACGACTAGCGGGATTACGTGAGCAGTACTTC. Encoded protein: CAWSVRLAGLREQYF. The V and J genes are TRBV30 and TRBJ2-7, with TRBD2 matching over 11 bases. The germline CDR1 and CDR2 sequences are GTSNPN and SVGIG (reference sequence). V lost 0 bases, J lost 7 bases, and 8 bases stayed unmatched. The CDR3 totals 15 residues. The full variable domain, in which reference TRBV30 and TRBJ2-7 provide the parts outside the CDR3, is SQTIHQWPATLVQPVGSPLSLECTVEGTSNPNLYWYRQAAGRGLQLLFYSVGIGQISSEVPQNLSASRPQDRQFILSSKKLLLSDSGFYLCAWSVRLAGLREQYFGPGTRLTVT.

V and J are TRBV5-4 and TRBJ1-3; 7 positions match TRBD1. Germline V gene data show CDR1 as SGHNT and CDR2 as YYREEE (reference sequence). Germline trimming cut 4 bases from V and 0 bases from J; bases unmatched to any gene: 4. The CDR3 sequence is 15 residues long. The CDR3, as DNA: TGTGCCAGCAGCACGCACAGGGGCTCTGGAAACACCATATATTTT. It is translated as CASSTHRGSGNTIYF.

This chain links TRBV5-1 with TRBJ1-1, with a weak D call TRBD1 (6 bases). This CDR3 is built from 15 residues. The germline V gene has CDR1 SGHRS and CDR2 YFSETQ. V gave up 4 bases and J gave up 4 bases, with 17 bases separating them. The DNA for the CDR3 is TGCGCCAGCAGCCGCCGACAGGTCGGTGCCACTGAAGCTTTCTTT. This gives the protein CASSRRQVGATEAFF. Filled out from reference TRBV5-1 and TRBJ1-1, the complete variable domain reads KAGVTQTPRYLIKTRGQQVTLSCSPISGHRSVSWYQQTPGQGLQFLFEYFSETQRNKGNFPGRFSGRQFSNSRSEMNVSTLELGDSALYLCASSRRQVGATEAFFGQGTRLTVV.

J is TRBJ2-3 and V is TRBV29-1; D not certain. V was clipped by 7 bases and J by 14 bases, with 16 bases between them. From germline, CDR1 is SQVTM and CDR2 ANQGSEA. The CDR3 contains 10 residues. The CDR3 DNA reads as TGCAGCGCCCGAGAGGCGTCGGTGTATTTT. Residues: CSAREASVYF.

The chain has TRBV7-6 and TRBJ2-7, with 7 bases lining up with TRBD2. The CDR3 is 14 amino acids. Unmatched junction bases numbered 6, after V lost 2 bases and J lost 5 bases. Germline assignment: CDR1 SGHVS and CDR2 FNYEAQ. CDR3 in DNA: TGTGCCAGCAGCTTAAGGAGGGAGGGCAACGAGCAGTACTTC. It specifies CASSLRREGNEQYF.

The chain joins TRBV11-2 to TRBJ2-3; TRBD2 agrees at 11 bases. This CDR3 comprises 15 residues. The J segment lost 5 bases and the V segment lost 4 bases, leaving 5 bases of the junction unmatched. CDR1 SGHAT and CDR2 FQNNGV come from the germline V gene. The CDR3 bases are TGTGCCAGCAGCTGGGTAGCGGGAGGGCTAGATACGCAGTATTTT. Its protein is CASSWVAGGLDTQYF.

The rearrangement joins TRBV5-1 to TRBJ2-7; TRBD1 aligns across 8 bases. Germline CDR1 reads SGHRS; CDR2 reads YFSETQ. The length of the CDR3 is 16 residues. The J segment lost 2 bases and the V segment lost 4 bases, leaving 11 bases of the junction unmatched. In nucleotides, the CDR3 is TGCGCCAGCAGCCAACCTCAGGGGGCGCTAACCTACGAGCAGTACTTC. Translation: CASSQPQGALTYEQYF.

V is TRBV19 and J is TRBJ2-1; TRBD2 matches 8 bases. Per germline, CDR1 LNHDA and CDR2 SQIVND (reference sequence). V shed 4 bases and J 4 bases; nucleotides not matched to a gene: 9. The CDR3 totals 16 residues. Here the CDR3 reads CASSTQAGLGYNEQFF. The DNA for the CDR3 is TGTGCCAGTAGTACACAAGCGGGACTAGGATACAATGAGCAGTTCTTC.

This clone was seen only once. The chain has TRBV30 and TRBJ2-7; possibly TRBD2 for D (5 bases). Trimming took off 3 bases at V and 2 bases at J, with 11 bases between the two ends. Germline V lookup: CDR1 GTSNPN, CDR2 SVGIG (reference sequence). CDR3 size: 13 residues. The CDR3 loop reads CAWRKGLTYEQYF. The CDR3 DNA sequence: TGTGCCTGGAGGAAAGGACTCACCTACGAGCAGTACTTC. Drawing the rest from reference TRBV30 and TRBJ2-7, the complete variable domain is SQTIHQWPATLVQPVGSPLSLECTVEGTSNPNLYWYRQAAGRGLQLLFYSVGIGQISSEVPQNLSASRPQDRQFILSSKKLLLSDSGFYLCAWRKGLTYEQYFGPGTRLTVT.

The chain joins TRBV7-2 to TRBJ2-7, with 8 bases matching TRBD2. Germline CDR1 is SGHTA and CDR2 is FQGNSA. The V gene end was trimmed by 1 base and the J gene end by 7 bases; junction bases not matched to a gene: 9. The CDR3 is made up of 15 amino acids. The CDR3 is CASSLEGLGGSEQYF. The CDR3 DNA sequence: TGTGCCAGCAGCTTAGAGGGACTAGGGGGAAGTGAGCAGTACTTC.

The chain carries TRBV18 and TRBJ2-1, with TRBD2 matching 8 bases. The germline gives CDR1 KGHSH, CDR2 LQKENI. Trimming removed 3 bases from V and 8 bases from J; junction bases left unmatched: 3. CDR3 length: 13 amino acids. The CDR3 DNA follows: TGTGCCAGCTCACCCGGACTAGCTGATGAGCAGTTCTTC. This translates into CASSPGLADEQFF.

This clone was seen a handful of times. The chain is built from TRBV9 and TRBJ2-7; 8 bases match TRBD2. CDR1 SGDLS and CDR2 YYNGEE come from the germline V gene. The CDR3 contains 15 residues. The trim removed 0 bases at V and 3 bases at J, leaving 5 bases unmatched. CDR3 loop: CASSVGSGGHYEQYF. In DNA form, the CDR3 reads TGTGCCAGCAGCGTAGGGAGCGGGGGCCACTACGAGCAGTACTTC.

The count of this clone is one. The rearrangement uses TRBV29-1 and TRBJ1-1; D is uncertain. The CDR3 has 12 residues. Trimming took off 4 bases at V and 5 bases at J, with 11 bases between the two ends. Germline V gene sequence: CDR1 SQVTM, CDR2 ANQGSEA. The CDR3 DNA sequence: TGCAGCGTTGTGTCGGTATGGACTGAAGCTTTCTTT. It codes for CSVVSVWTEAFF. Drawing the rest from reference TRBV29-1 and TRBJ1-1, the complete variable domain is SAVISQKPSRDICQRGTSLTIQCQVDSQVTMMFWYRQQPGQSLTLIATANQGSEATYESGFVIDKFPISRPNLTFSTLTVSNMSPEDSSIYLCSVVSVWTEAFFGQGTRLTVV.

J is TRBJ2-7 and V is TRBV19; 11 bases match TRBD2. After removal of 4 bases from V and 4 bases from J, the junction contained 12 bases not matched to a gene. CDR3 size: 17 residues. Germline CDR1 LNHDA, CDR2 SQIVND (reference sequence). The DNA for the CDR3 is TGTGCCAGTAGTACCTTAGCGGGAGGGCCAGCCGGATACGAGCAGTACTTC. Its translation is CASSTLAGGPAGYEQYF.

J is TRBJ1-1 and V is TRBV6-1; 7 positions match TRBD1. Germline V CDR1 and CDR2: MNHNS, SASEGT. J gave up 6 bases and V 5 bases, and 12 bases lay outside the gene matches. The CDR3 runs to 15 residues. This CDR3 reads CASSPAPGQGAEAFF. The DNA of the CDR3 is TGTGCCAGCAGTCCCGCGCCGGGGCAGGGGGCTGAAGCTTTCTTT.

This sequence joins TRBV2 and TRBJ2-1; the match to TRBD1 covers 9 bases. The CDR3 length is 13 residues. CDR1 SNHLY and CDR2 FYNNEI come from the germline V gene. Trimming removed 5 bases from V and 7 bases from J; junction bases left unmatched: 3. The CDR3 nucleotides are TGTGCCAGCAGTACCGGGACAGGGAATGAGCAGTTCTTC. Its translation: CASSTGTGNEQFF.

The J gene is TRBJ1-4, the V gene TRBV9; tentative D call: TRBD1 (6 bases). CDR1 and CDR2 (germline): SGDLS, YYNGEE. Trimming removed 0 bases from V and 8 bases from J, with 11 bases in between. The CDR3 has 14 amino acids. The CDR3 bases are TGTGCCAGCAGCGTAGGGGACACCCAGGAAAAACTGTTTTTT. Translation gives CASSVGDTQEKLFF. Variable domain in full (rest from reference TRBV9 and TRBJ1-4): DSGVTQTPKHLITATGQRVTLRCSPRSGDLSVYWYQQSLDQGLQFLIQYYNGEERAKGNILERFSAQQFPDLHSELNLSSLELGDSALYFCASSVGDTQEKLFFGSGTQLSVL.

This clone was picked up a small number of times. This chain links TRBV19 with TRBJ1-5; D not certain. Germline loops: CDR1 LNHDA, CDR2 SQIVND (reference sequence). The CDR3 length is 12 residues. Between the trimmed V and J ends, which lost 10 bases and 5 bases, there was a span of 12 bases. The CDR3 region has the DNA TGTGCCACCCGCGGGTTAGATCAGCCCCAGCATTTT. Amino acids: CATRGLDQPQHF.

The J gene is TRBJ2-5, the V gene TRBV7-7; 8 bases agree with TRBD2. V shed 5 bases and J 2 bases; nucleotides not matched to a gene: 4. CDR3 length: 14 residues. Per germline, CDR1 SSHAT and CDR2 FNYEAQ (reference sequence). The DNA of the CDR3 is TGTGCCAGCAGCCCGGGGGGGGCGCAAGAGACCCAGTACTTC. Residues: CASSPGGAQETQYF.

This clone was seen a handful of times. The gene calls are TRBV29-1 and TRBJ1-2, with TRBD1 as a possible D gene (6 bases). The V and J ends lost 3 bases and 5 bases respectively, with 16 bases between them. Germline-derived CDR1 and CDR2 are SQVTM and ANQGSEA. The CDR3 has 14 residues. The CDR3 reads CSVDQGWGQYGYTF. In DNA form, the CDR3 reads TGCAGCGTTGACCAGGGGTGGGGGCAGTATGGCTACACCTTC.

The CDR3 DNA follows: TGTGCCAGCAGTTTTACCGGGACAGGGGTCTATGGCTACACCTTC. Residues: CASSFTGTGVYGYTF. The chain employs TRBV28 and TRBJ1-2; 10 nucleotides match TRBD1. The germline V gene encodes CDR1 MDHEN and CDR2 SYDVKM. This CDR3 contains 15 residues. Trimming at V came to 3 bases and at J to 4 bases, leaving 5 bases not matched to a gene.

V is TRBV5-6 and J is TRBJ2-2; D perhaps matches TRBD1 (5 bases). V lost 4 bases and J 2 bases, leaving 12 bases between the germline ends. Germline lookup yields CDR1 SGHDT and CDR2 YYEEEE. This CDR3 is 15 amino acids long. The CDR3 protein is CASSIRQTNTGELFF. The CDR3 coding sequence is TGTGCCAGCAGCATAAGACAGACCAACACCGGGGAGCTGTTTTTT.

The chain carries TRBV27 and TRBJ2-2, with D possibly being TRBD1 (5 bases). The length of the CDR3 is 15 residues. The ends were cut back, 1 base at V and 5 bases at J, with 11 bases in the middle. Germline-derived CDR1 and CDR2 are MNHEY and SMNVEV (reference sequence). DNA of the CDR3: TGTGCCAGCAGTTTATTAAGCAGGGTGACCGGGGAGCTGTTTTTT. Its protein product is CASSLLSRVTGELFF.

The CDR3 DNA reads as TGTGCCAGTTTGGGGGCGAAACTAGGAGTCGCCGGGGAGCTGTTTTTT. As protein: CASLGAKLGVAGELFF. This rearrangement joins TRBV19 to TRBJ2-2; a possible D gene is TRBD1 (6 bases). The CDR3 runs to 16 residues. From germline, CDR1 is LNHDA and CDR2 SQIVND (reference sequence). Trimming left V 8 bases short and J 6 bases short, with 22 bases between.